Below, 9 T cell receptor beta chains from the same sample are listed, as sequenced in a study of blood T cell repertoires in COVID-19. Assay: immunoSEQ multiplex PCR; the TCRdb copy retains only in-frame clones and omits some. The sample comprises roughly 350,000 clones, 70% to 90% of which are singletons, and approximately 4% rests with the top ten. Material: peripheral blood. Receptor source: a woman between 45 and 60 years old with active or convalescent COVID-19.

The V and J genes are TRBV9 and TRBJ2-1, with 12 bases lining up with TRBD2. V trimming: 3 bases; J trimming: 6 bases; junction bases outside the gene matches: 7. The CDR3 length is 16 residues. The germline V gene has CDR1 SGDLS and CDR2 YYNGEE. The CDR3 region is CASSGTGLAGLNEQFF. DNA of the CDR3: TGTGCCAGCAGCGGGACAGGACTAGCGGGACTCAATGAGCAGTTCTTC.

The CDR3 protein is CASSRGYDYGYTF. The CDR3 DNA reads TGTGCCAGCAGCAGGGGCTATGACTATGGCTACACCTTC. The chain joins TRBV28 to TRBJ1-2, with TRBD1 as a possible D gene (6 bases). This CDR3 spans 13 amino acids. V was cut by 6 bases and J by 3 bases, with 11 bases left in between. From germline, CDR1 is MDHEN and CDR2 SYDVKM.

V usage is TRBV18 and J usage is TRBJ2-5, with TRBD1 matching over 10 bases. CDR3 length equals 14 residues. V gave up 0 bases and J gave up 5 bases; unmatched junction bases: 0. CDR1 KGHSH and CDR2 LQKENI come from the germline V gene. The CDR3 spells CASSPPGQGETQYF. In nucleotides, the CDR3 is TGTGCCAGCTCACCACCGGGACAGGGGGAGACCCAGTACTTC.

The J gene is TRBJ2-1, the V gene TRBV4-1; 13 nucleotides align to TRBD2. This CDR3 region has 16 residues. Per germline, CDR1 MGHRA and CDR2 YSYEKL. The V and J ends lost 2 bases and 13 bases, in that order; junction bases with no gene match: 11. CDR3 in DNA: TGCGCCAGCAGCCAAAGGGGAACTAGCGGGAGGGTGAGTCAGTTCTTC. Its translation: CASSQRGTSGRVSQFF.

The chain couples TRBV10-3 to TRBJ2-7; D unresolved. Trimming removed 0 bases at V and 7 bases at J, with 13 bases between. Germline CDR1 and CDR2: ENHRY and SYGVKD. The CDR3 covers 14 residues. The CDR3 loop is CAISESGGMREQYF. The CDR3 nucleotides are TGTGCCATCAGTGAGTCGGGTGGTATGAGGGAGCAGTACTTC.

Concerning this clone itself: The same CDR3 also results from other DNA sequences found in this sample. The rearrangement joins TRBV9 to TRBJ1-1, with 8 bases matching TRBD1. Per the germline V gene, CDR1 is SGDLS and CDR2 is YYNGEE. This CDR3 is built from 14 residues. J gave up 2 bases and V 4 bases, and 4 bases lay outside the gene matches. CDR3 region: CASSTGQGNTEAFF. The CDR3 region has the DNA TGTGCCAGCAGCACCGGACAGGGTAACACTGAAGCTTTCTTT.

The rearrangement joins TRBV11-2 to TRBJ1-2, with a possible D match to TRBD1 (5 bases). The germline gives CDR1 SGHAT, CDR2 FQNNGV. V was pared by 3 bases and J by 2 bases, with 7 bases between. The CDR3 totals 13 residues. CDR3 region: CASSFGGNYGYTF. The DNA for the CDR3 is TGTGCCAGCAGCTTCGGGGGGAACTATGGCTACACCTTC.

The chain links TRBV5-1 to TRBJ1-5; perhaps TRBD1 as D (5 bases). This CDR3 comprises 15 residues. From germline, CDR1 is SGHRS and CDR2 YFSETQ. V lost 0 bases to trimming and J lost 3 bases, with 10 bases between them. In DNA form, the CDR3 reads TGCGCCAGCAGCTTGGACGGGGGGACCAATCAGCCCCAGCATTTT. As protein: CASSLDGGTNQPQHF.

As DNA, the CDR3 is TGTGCCAGCAGCTTAGCGGGCAGGGGGCTCCTTAATCAGCCCCAGCATTTT. Translation gives CASSLAGRGLLNQPQHF. The chain is built from TRBV7-9 and TRBJ1-5, with 8 nucleotides matching TRBD1. The germline CDR1 and CDR2 sequences are SEHNR and FQNEAQ (reference sequence). This CDR3 spans 17 amino acids. The V segment lost 0 bases and the J segment 4 bases; nucleotides outside the gene matches: 8.